This entry describes one T cell receptor beta chain. The antigen remains undetermined. PCR involved 60 Vbeta and 13 Jbeta primers. The assay was immunoSEQ multiplex PCR, and TCRdb's table has in-frame clones only and misses some. Counted here are roughly 56,000 clones, about four fifths occurring once; the ten biggest clones make up just over 50%. Per germline, CDR1 MNHEY and CDR2 SMNVEV (reference sequence). The CDR3 is 18 amino acids. With 0 bases clipped from V and 12 bases from J, the junction kept 18 bases outside the gene matches. These data come from a study of cytomegalovirus exposure and HLA in healthy donors. The study's findings and limits: Likely technical artifact: a cluster of highly shared sequence variants.

J is TRBJ2-1 and V is TRBV27, with 9 nucleotides matching TRBD2. The origin of this receptor is a man in his fifties or sixties in good health and CMV-seropositive. Sequencing used PBMCs. DNA for the CDR3: TGTGCCAGCAGTTTATCGAGCGGTAGCGGGGGACCTACAATGGGGCAGTTCTTC. This gives the protein CASSLSSGSGGPTMGQFF.